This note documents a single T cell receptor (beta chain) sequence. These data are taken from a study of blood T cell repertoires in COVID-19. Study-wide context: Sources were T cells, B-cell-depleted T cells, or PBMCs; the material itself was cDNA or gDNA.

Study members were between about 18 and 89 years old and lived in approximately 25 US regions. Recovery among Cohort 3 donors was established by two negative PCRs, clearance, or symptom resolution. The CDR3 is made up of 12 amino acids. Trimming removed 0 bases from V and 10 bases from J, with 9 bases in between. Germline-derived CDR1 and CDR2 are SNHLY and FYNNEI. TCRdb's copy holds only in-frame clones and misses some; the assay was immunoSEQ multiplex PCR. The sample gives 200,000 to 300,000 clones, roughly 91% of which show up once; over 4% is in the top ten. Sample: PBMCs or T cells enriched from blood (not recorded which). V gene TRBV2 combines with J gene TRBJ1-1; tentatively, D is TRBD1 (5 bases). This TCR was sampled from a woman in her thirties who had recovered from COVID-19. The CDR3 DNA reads TGTGCCAGCAGTGAAGCGGGGGGTCGAGCTTTCTTT. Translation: CASSEAGGRAFF.